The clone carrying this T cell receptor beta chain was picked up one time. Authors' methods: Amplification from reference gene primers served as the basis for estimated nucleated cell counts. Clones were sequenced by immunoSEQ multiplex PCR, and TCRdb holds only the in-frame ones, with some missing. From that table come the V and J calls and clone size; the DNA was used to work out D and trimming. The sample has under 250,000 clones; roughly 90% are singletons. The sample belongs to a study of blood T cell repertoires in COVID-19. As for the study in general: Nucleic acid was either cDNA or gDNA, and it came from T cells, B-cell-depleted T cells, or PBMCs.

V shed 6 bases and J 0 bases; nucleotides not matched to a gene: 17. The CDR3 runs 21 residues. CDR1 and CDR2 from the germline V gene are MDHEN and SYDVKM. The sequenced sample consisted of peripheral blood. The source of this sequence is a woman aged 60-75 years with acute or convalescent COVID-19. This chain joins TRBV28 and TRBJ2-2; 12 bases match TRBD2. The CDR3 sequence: CASSYPRLTSGRASNTGELFF. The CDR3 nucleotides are TGTGCCAGCAGCTACCCCCGACTGACTAGCGGGAGAGCCTCGAACACCGGGGAGCTGTTTTTT.